This T cell receptor (beta chain) appears in the sequencing data of a study of T cell clonality in common variable immunodeficiency. The CDR3 spans 14 residues. CDR1 and CDR2 from the germline V gene are SGHAT and FQNNGV. Trimming stripped 6 bases from V and 5 bases from J, with 16 bases between. Profiled with immunoSEQ multiplex PCR; TCRdb holds only in-frame clones, not every one. The repertoire consists of about 52,000 clones, none detected only once. Donors gave roughly 5 to 8 ml heparinized peripheral whole blood. There are many counts of this clone. The read stops 3 residues short of the end of the CDR3; the missing end is completed from the germline J gene.

The sample taken for sequencing was peripheral blood mononuclear cells. This TCR derives from a person between 18 and 75 years old in good health. V usage is TRBV11-2 and J usage is TRBJ1-2; TRBD1 is a possible D gene (5 bases). The part of the CDR3 DNA that was read is TGTGCCAGCAGTATAGGGGCACTTGATTATGGC. Amino acids: CASSIGALDYG. From start to end, the CDR3 is CASSIGALDYGYTF.